The next 27 T cell receptor beta chains were all read from a single sample in a study of T cell responses to AZD1222 COVID-19 vaccine. Repertoires were generated with immunoSEQ multiplex PCR, while TCRdb's copy carries only in-frame clones and drops some. Of 110,000 to 150,000 clones listed, over 85% are singletons. The source was peripheral blood, collected on day 0 of AZD1222 vaccination. All receptors derive from an adult in good health.

The rearrangement uses TRBV9 and TRBJ2-7, with 10 positions matching TRBD2. The CDR3 is 15 amino acids. CDR1 and CDR2 from the germline V gene are SGDLS and YYNGEE. V trimming: 0 bases; J trimming: 2 bases; junction bases outside the gene matches: 2. CDR3 sequence reads: CASSVGTSGTYEQYF. CDR3 sequence (DNA): TGTGCCAGCAGCGTAGGGACTAGCGGAACCTACGAGCAGTACTTC. The variable domain in full, with the rest retrieved from reference TRBV9 and TRBJ2-7, is DSGVTQTPKHLITATGQRVTLRCSPRSGDLSVYWYQQSLDQGLQFLIQYYNGEERAKGNILERFSAQQFPDLHSELNLSSLELGDSALYFCASSVGTSGTYEQYFGPGTRLTVT.

The V and J genes are TRBV7-3 and TRBJ1-1; TRBD1 might be the D (6 bases). Trimming cost V 5 bases and J 5 bases, with 21 bases left between them. Germline CDR1 and CDR2: SGHTA and FQGTGA. The CDR3 totals 16 residues. The CDR3 loop reads CASSRKGGPRGTEAFF. The CDR3 bases are TGTGCCAGCAGCCGAAAGGGAGGTCCTAGGGGGACTGAAGCTTTCTTT.

The chain joins TRBV18 to TRBJ1-1, with no clear D. The CDR3 has 11 residues. Trimming took off 5 bases at V and 2 bases at J, with 3 bases between the two ends. Germline CDR1 and CDR2: KGHSH and LQKENI. CDR3 nucleotides: TGTGCCAGCTCAGAAAACACTGAAGCTTTCTTT. This translates into CASSENTEAFF.

About this clone itself: The same CDR3 also results from other DNA sequences found in this sample. This sequence joins TRBV5-1 and TRBJ1-5; TRBD1 matches at 9 bases. Losses at the gene ends were 0 bases for V and 1 base for J; bases not matched to a gene: 2. Looked up from germline, CDR1 is SGHRS and CDR2 is YFSETQ. The CDR3 contains 16 residues. The CDR3 sequence is CASSLGGQGSNQPQHF. CDR3 sequence (DNA): TGCGCCAGCAGCTTGGGGGGACAGGGAAGCAATCAGCCCCAGCATTTT. The full variable domain, its missing parts supplied by reference TRBV5-1 and TRBJ1-5, is KAGVTQTPRYLIKTRGQQVTLSCSPISGHRSVSWYQQTPGQGLQFLFEYFSETQRNKGNFPGRFSGRQFSNSRSEMNVSTLELGDSALYLCASSLGGQGSNQPQHFGDGTRLSIL.

The chain links TRBV6-6 to TRBJ2-5; 9 bases align to TRBD2. Per the germline V gene, CDR1 is MNHNY and CDR2 is SVGAGI (reference sequence). V trimming: 3 bases; J trimming: 3 bases; junction bases outside the gene matches: 5. The CDR3 is 15 amino acids. The CDR3 loop reads CASSYTASGEETQYF. The CDR3 nucleotides read TGTGCCAGCAGTTATACCGCTAGCGGGGAAGAGACCCAGTACTTC.

The chain combines TRBV3-1 (or the pseudogene TRBV3-2) with TRBJ2-7, with D possibly being TRBD2 (6 bases). This CDR3 spans 15 amino acids. Between the trimmed V and J ends, which lost 3 bases and 4 bases, there was a span of 16 bases. The germline CDR1 and CDR2 sequences are LGHDT and YNNKEL (reference sequence). DNA of the CDR3: TGTGCCAGCAGCCACTCGGTGCGGGAAACGTACGAGCAGTACTTC. Residues: CASSHSVRETYEQYF.

The chain employs TRBV6-5 and TRBJ2-7, with D maybe TRBD2 (5 bases). The germline V and J ends were trimmed by 6 bases and 3 bases, with 12 bases remaining between them. The CDR3 has 13 residues. Germline V gene lookup returns CDR1 MNHEY and CDR2 SVGAGI. As DNA, the CDR3 is TGTGCCAGCAGGAAAGTGGCGGGCTACGAGCAGTACTTC. This codes for CASRKVAGYEQYF.

V gene TRBV4-1 combines with J gene TRBJ1-2, with 8 nucleotides matching TRBD1. The junction had 9 bases not matched to a gene; V was cut back by 4 bases and J by 2 bases. This CDR3 has 16 residues. CDR1 is MGHRA and CDR2 is YSYEKL in the germline V gene. CDR3 sequence reads: CASSRQQGVQNYGYTF. The CDR3 bases are TGCGCCAGCAGCCGACAACAGGGGGTTCAGAACTATGGCTACACCTTC.

This clone was picked up a small number of times. This chain links TRBV7-9 with TRBJ2-7; 7 bases agree with TRBD1. The CDR3 contains 14 residues. With V trimmed by 4 bases and J by 5 bases, 8 bases remained unmatched. Germline V gene sequence: CDR1 SEHNR, CDR2 FQNEAQ (reference sequence). The CDR3 is CASSSPTGSDEQYF. In nucleotides, the CDR3 is TGTGCCAGCAGCTCGCCGACAGGGTCGGACGAGCAGTACTTC.

The chain is built from TRBV20-1 and TRBJ2-1; 11 bases agree with TRBD2. Germline CDR1 DFQATT, CDR2 SNEGSKA (reference sequence). The CDR3 contains 15 residues. V shed 3 bases, J shed 8 bases, and the junction held 9 bases outside the gene matches. CDR3 residues: CSASLSGRATDEQFF. The CDR3 DNA follows: TGCAGTGCTAGTCTTAGCGGGAGGGCCACAGATGAGCAGTTCTTC.

V and J are TRBV5-5 and TRBJ1-1; D uncertain. The V gene lost 4 bases and the J gene lost 8 bases, with 15 bases spanning the gap. This CDR3 region has 13 residues. From germline, CDR1 is SGHKS and CDR2 YYEKEE (reference sequence). CDR3 sequence (DNA): TGTGCCAGCAGCCAAGTTGGTAGAACCGAAGCTTTCTTT. Translation gives CASSQVGRTEAFF.

The V call is TRBV4-1, the J call TRBJ1-2; tentatively, D is TRBD1 (5 bases). Between the trimmed V and J ends, which lost 3 bases and 4 bases, there was a span of 12 bases. The CDR3 runs 14 residues. Germline loops: CDR1 MGHRA, CDR2 YSYEKL. The CDR3 protein is CASSHAGRFYGYTF. CDR3 coding DNA: TGCGCCAGCAGCCACGCGGGACGGTTCTATGGCTACACCTTC.

This rearrangement joins TRBV5-6 to TRBJ1-6; D unclear. The CDR3 is 12 amino acids. CDR1 is SGHDT, CDR2 YYEEEE, per germline. Trimming pared 5 bases from V and 10 bases from J, leaving 10 bases between. In DNA form, the CDR3 reads TGTGCCAGCAGTCTAACAAACTCACCCCTCCACTTT. Translated, it gives CASSLTNSPLHF.

The chain employs TRBV11-2 and TRBJ2-1; perhaps TRBD2 as D (5 bases). V lost 1 base, J lost 6 bases, and 16 bases lay in between. CDR1 and CDR2 from the germline V gene are SGHAT and FQNNGV. The CDR3 has 16 amino acids. DNA for the CDR3: TGTGCCAGCAGCTTAGGGAGGAACCTTGCGGCCAATGAGCAGTTCTTC. It specifies CASSLGRNLAANEQFF.

The chain links TRBV29-1 to TRBJ1-1; 8 bases are a match to TRBD1. V dropped 6 bases and J dropped 10; count of bases not matched to a gene: 10. The CDR3 runs to 12 residues. Germline V gene lookup returns CDR1 SQVTM and CDR2 ANQGSEA. The CDR3 is CSVLNTGGRAFF. The DNA of the CDR3 is TGCAGCGTCCTCAATACAGGGGGACGAGCTTTCTTT.

The J gene is TRBJ2-7, the V gene TRBV5-1; 7 bases agree with TRBD1. The germline gives CDR1 SGHRS, CDR2 YFSETQ. With 2 bases clipped from V and 5 bases from J, the junction kept 7 bases outside the gene matches. The CDR3 extends over 14 amino acids. For the CDR3, the DNA is TGCGCCAGCAGCTTCACAGGGGACGCCCACGAGCAGTACTTC. The encoded protein is CASSFTGDAHEQYF.

V is TRBV12-1 and J is TRBJ2-7; the listed D gene, TRBD2, was not tested against the DNA. TRBV12-1 is listed as a pseudogene. The length of the CDR3 is 19 residues. In nucleotides, the CDR3 is TGTGCCAGCAGCCGACGCTCCATGTCTGAGCTAGCGGGGACCTACGAGCAGTACTTC. The encoded protein is CASSRRSMSELAGTYEQYF.

The gene calls are TRBV10-3 and TRBJ1-3; no firm D call. Trimming took 4 bases from V and 4 from J, leaving 14 bases between them. The CDR3 loop spans 15 amino acids. CDR1 ENHRY and CDR2 SYGVKD come from the germline V gene. The CDR3 DNA follows: TGTGCCATCAGTGCCGGGCCCGGCTCCGGAAACACCATATATTTT. Translated, it gives CAISAGPGSGNTIYF.

The chain employs TRBV19 and TRBJ1-5; 10 bases line up with TRBD1. Germline CDR1 and CDR2: LNHDA and SQIVND (reference sequence). The CDR3 is 13 amino acids. The ends lost 4 bases at V and 6 bases at J; junction bases unmatched: 0. CDR3 coding DNA: TGTGCCAGTAGTAGGGACAGGGGTCAGCCCCAGCATTTT. Translated, it gives CASSRDRGQPQHF.

The chain is built from TRBV4-1 and TRBJ1-5; 8 bases agree with TRBD1. In germline, CDR1 is MGHRA, CDR2 YSYEKL. The CDR3 is made up of 16 amino acids. The J segment lost 11 bases and the V segment lost 0 bases, leaving 12 bases of the junction unmatched. The CDR3 sequence: CASSQDPGTGGRTQHF. CDR3 nucleotides: TGCGCCAGCAGCCAAGACCCCGGGACAGGTGGCCGTACCCAGCATTTT.

This clone appeared once. The chain carries TRBV7-9 and TRBJ2-5; 7 nucleotides align to TRBD2. The CDR3 sequence is 16 residues long. CDR1 SEHNR and CDR2 FQNEAQ come from the germline V gene (reference sequence). V gave up 3 bases and J gave up 0 bases; unmatched junction bases: 7. The CDR3 coding sequence is TGTGCCAGCAGCTTGTGGCGGGGGATGGACCAAGAGACCCAGTACTTC. Its protein is CASSLWRGMDQETQYF.

The chain recombines TRBV5-5 with TRBJ1-1; maybe TRBD1 (5 bases). CDR3 length: 15 residues. The germline CDR1 and CDR2 sequences are SGHKS and YYEKEE (reference sequence). V was cut by 2 bases and J by 3 bases, with 14 bases left in between. The CDR3 spells CASSFGGGRHTEAFF. The CDR3 bases are TGTGCCAGCAGCTTCGGGGGAGGTAGGCACACTGAAGCTTTCTTT.

J is TRBJ2-1 and V is TRBV11-1; D is possibly TRBD1 (6 bases). This CDR3 has 15 residues. V was clipped by 3 bases and J by 5 bases, with 14 bases between them. Germline values: CDR1 SGHAT, CDR2 FQDESV (reference sequence). In DNA, the CDR3 is TGTGCCAGCAGCTTTTTTCAGGGGTGGGACAATGAGCAGTTCTTC. Its protein product is CASSFFQGWDNEQFF.

The rearrangement joins TRBV28 to TRBJ1-2; D is undetermined. There are 12 residues in the CDR3. Germline V gives CDR1 MDHEN, CDR2 SYDVKM. V was cut by 1 base and J by 1 base, with 1 base left in between. CDR3 region: CASSLFNYGYTF. As DNA, the CDR3 is TGTGCCAGCAGTTTATTTAACTATGGCTACACCTTC.

This clone appeared a single time. V and J are TRBV5-5 and TRBJ1-3; 7 nucleotides agree with TRBD1. The germline gives CDR1 SGHKS, CDR2 YYEKEE (reference sequence). The CDR3 loop spans 19 amino acids. The J segment lost 0 bases and the V segment lost 4 bases, leaving 16 bases of the junction unmatched. The CDR3 region is CASSQSPRDSLLSGNTIYF. In nucleotides, the CDR3 is TGTGCCAGCAGCCAAAGCCCCCGGGACAGTCTGCTCTCTGGAAACACCATATATTTT.

V and J are TRBV3-1 (or the pseudogene TRBV3-2) and TRBJ2-2; 13 bases are shared with TRBD2. Germline-derived CDR1 and CDR2 are LGHDT and YNNKEL (reference sequence). CDR3 length: 18 residues. Trimming cost V 4 bases and J 2 bases; bases outside gene matches: 7. The CDR3 protein is CASSRPRLAGGNTGELFF. The DNA of the CDR3 is TGTGCCAGCAGCCGCCCCAGACTAGCGGGAGGAAACACCGGGGAGCTGTTTTTT.

V and J are TRBV10-2 and TRBJ1-3, with D uncertain. CDR3 length: 14 amino acids. Trimming took 0 bases from V and 6 from J, leaving 9 bases between them. The V gene's germline CDR1 is WSHSY and CDR2 SAAADI. The CDR3 region is CASSESRVVNTIYF. CDR3 DNA: TGCGCCAGCAGTGAGTCACGGGTGGTAAACACCATATATTTT.